One sample yielded the 26 T cell receptor beta chains listed below, sequenced in a study of chronic HIV infection and antiretroviral therapy. TCRdb fed the 5' RACE reads into MiXCR, producing one record per CDR3 protein. This table holds over 40,000 distinct CDR3 sequences, roughly 19% found once. Sample: peripheral blood. The receptors come from an adult who had HIV and had not received antiretroviral therapy, or was an uninfected healthy control (not recorded which).

This chain links TRBV10-3 with TRBJ2-1, with 11 positions matching TRBD2. The CDR3 length is 14 residues. J was trimmed by 10 bases and V by 6 bases; bases with no gene match: 8. Germline V lookup: CDR1 ENHRY, CDR2 SYGVKD. CDR3 bases: TGTGCCATCAGCAGTAGCGGGAGGGGCGAGGAGCAGTTCTTC. This codes for CAISSSGRGEEQFF.

The chain couples TRBV3-1 to TRBJ2-4; 10 bases agree with TRBD2. V lost 6 bases, J lost 0 bases, and 11 bases stayed unmatched. This CDR3 spans 18 amino acids. Germline V gene sequence: CDR1 LGHDT, CDR2 YNNKEL (reference sequence). This CDR3 is CASSYHRLAGLAKNIQYF. The CDR3 DNA is TGTGCCAGCAGTTACCATAGACTAGCGGGTCTAGCCAAAAACATTCAGTACTTC. Looking up the rest from reference TRBV3-1 and TRBJ2-4 gives the full variable domain: DTAVSQTPKYLVTQMGNDKSIKCEQNLGHDTMYWYKQDSKKFLKIMFSYNNKELIINETVPNRFSPKSPDKAHLNLHINSLELGDSAVYFCASSYHRLAGLAKNIQYFGAGTRLSVL.

This clonotype was counted only a few times. The chain links TRBV19 to TRBJ2-1; 8 bases line up with TRBD1. The CDR3 extends over 17 amino acids. CDR1 is LNHDA, CDR2 SQIVND, per germline (reference sequence). Trimming cost V 6 bases and J 2 bases; bases outside gene matches: 12. Written as DNA, the CDR3 is TGTGCCAGTAGCCTACATGGACAGGGCCGGCCCTACAATGAGCAGTTCTTC. Translated: CASSLHGQGRPYNEQFF. Looking up the rest from reference TRBV19 and TRBJ2-1 gives the full variable domain: DGGITQSPKYLFRKEGQNVTLSCEQNLNHDAMYWYRQDPGQGLRLIYYSQIVNDFQKGDIAEGYSVSREKKESFPLTVTSAQKNPTAFYLCASSLHGQGRPYNEQFFGPGTRLTVL.

The table lists this clonotype with a few counts. In DNA form, the CDR3 reads TGTGCCAGCAGTTTCCCGACAGTCCGCAGGGAAGCTTTCTTT. It encodes CASSFPTVRREAFF. This rearrangement joins TRBV28 to TRBJ1-1, with a weak D call TRBD1 (5 bases). The V and J ends lost 3 bases and 8 bases respectively, with 16 bases between them. This CDR3 has 14 amino acids. Germline V gene sequence: CDR1 MDHEN, CDR2 SYDVKM.

This clonotype was observed a handful of times. The chain links TRBV7-2 to TRBJ2-1; D not certain. Per the germline V gene, CDR1 is SGHTA and CDR2 is FQGNSA. V lost 2 bases and J 6 bases, leaving 2 bases between the germline ends. The length of the CDR3 is 11 residues. This CDR3 is CASSLLNEQFF. DNA for the CDR3: TGTGCCAGCAGCTTACTCAATGAGCAGTTCTTC.

Many counts were recorded for this clonotype. The V gene is TRBV27, the J gene TRBJ2-6; either TRBD1 or TRBD2 may supply D (5 bases each). V was trimmed by 9 bases and J by 4 bases, leaving 19 bases between them. Per germline, CDR1 MNHEY and CDR2 SMNVEV (reference sequence). The CDR3 extends over 16 amino acids. The CDR3 spells CASGTAGATGANVLTF. The CDR3 coding sequence is TGTGCCAGTGGTACAGCCGGGGCGACGGGGGCCAACGTCCTGACTTTC.

This clonotype has a handful of counts. This chain uses TRBV5-1 with TRBJ1-1, with D unclear. This CDR3 region has 16 residues. Germline lookup yields CDR1 SGHRS and CDR2 YFSETQ. V lost 0 bases and J lost 3, with 15 bases in between. CDR3 DNA sequence: TGCGCCAGCAGCTTGGCCGGGGTGGCTTTGGACACTGAAGCTTTCTTT. It yields the protein CASSLAGVALDTEAFF.

This clonotype has a handful of counts. The chain joins TRBV28 to TRBJ2-1, with D tentatively TRBD2 (5 bases). Germline V lookup: CDR1 MDHEN, CDR2 SYDVKM. The CDR3 has 15 amino acids. V gave up 2 bases and J gave up 1 base, with 9 bases separating them. The CDR3 sequence: CASSLRGRSYNEQFF. CDR3 nucleotide sequence: TGTGCCAGCAGTTTACGGGGTAGGTCCTACAATGAGCAGTTCTTC.

The chain recombines TRBV21-1 with TRBJ2-7; the listed D gene, TRBD1, was not tested against the DNA. TRBV21-1 is a pseudogene locus. The length of the CDR3 is 13 residues. CDR3 sequence reads: CASSKDRAYEQYF. The CDR3 DNA is TGTGCCAGCAGCAAAGACAGGGCATACGAGCAGTACTTC.

Only a few counts were recorded for this clonotype. The junction differs from germline at one of its ends, possibly a read error. The rearrangement links TRBV7-7 to TRBJ2-1; 8 bases match TRBD2. The CDR3 has 14 amino acids. Looked up from germline, CDR1 is SSHAT and CDR2 is FNYEAQ (reference sequence). The CDR3 nucleotides read TGTGCTAGCAGCTTCTCAGGGACTAGTTTTGAGCAGTTCTTC. The encoded protein is CASSFSGTSFEQFF.

This clonotype has at least ten counts. This chain links TRBV30 with TRBJ2-7; 9 bases are a match to TRBD1. Per germline, CDR1 GTSNPN and CDR2 SVGIG (reference sequence). The CDR3 covers 15 residues. The V segment lost 0 bases and the J segment 3 bases; nucleotides outside the gene matches: 6. The CDR3 region is CAWSVTGQGRYEQYF. DNA for the CDR3: TGTGCCTGGAGTGTAACCGGACAGGGGCGCTACGAGCAGTACTTC.

J is TRBJ2-5 and V is TRBV10-3, with D maybe TRBD1 (6 bases). V was pared by 3 bases and J by 1 base, with 12 bases between. Germline V gives CDR1 ENHRY, CDR2 SYGVKD. The CDR3 spans 15 residues. The CDR3 DNA sequence: TGTGCCATCAGTGAATGGGAGACAGGCCAAGAGACCCAGTACTTC. This sequence encodes CAISEWETGQETQYF.

The gene calls are TRBV18 and TRBJ1-1, with D uncertain. Per germline, CDR1 KGHSH and CDR2 LQKENI. This CDR3 region has 17 residues. Trimming left V 3 bases short and J 0 bases short, with 17 bases between. As DNA, the CDR3 is TGTGCCAGCTCACCTCCTGGCGGGTCATCCATGAACACTGAAGCTTTCTTT. This translates into CASSPPGGSSMNTEAFF.

This clonotype has only a few counts. The CDR3 DNA is TGTGCCAGCAGTTTCCTCGGGGCAGATACGCAGTATTTT. Translating it yields CASSFLGADTQYF. V gene TRBV6-2 or TRBV6-3 combines with J gene TRBJ2-3; tentatively, D is TRBD2 (5 bases). V was pared by 4 bases and J by 4 bases, with 9 bases between. Looked up from germline, CDR1 is MNHEY and CDR2 is SVGEGT. CDR3 length: 13 amino acids.

This clonotype was seen only a few times. V and J are TRBV20-1 and TRBJ2-2; D is uncertain. The CDR3 is 15 amino acids. Per germline, CDR1 DFQATT and CDR2 SNEGSKA (reference sequence). Trimming stripped 3 bases from V and 6 bases from J, with 17 bases between. CDR3 sequence reads: CSASLTTAGAGELFF. Written as DNA, the CDR3 is TGCAGTGCTAGTCTTACTACAGCTGGCGCCGGGGAGCTGTTTTTT.

V gene TRBV10-3 combines with J gene TRBJ2-1, with D possibly being TRBD2 (5 bases). This CDR3 contains 12 residues. Germline CDR1 is ENHRY and CDR2 is SYGVKD. In DNA, the CDR3 is TGTACGAAAACTAGGGCGGGTGCTGAGCAGTTCTTC. This gives the protein CTKTRAGAEQFF.

The sample holds a few counts of this clonotype. The chain uses TRBV6-2 or TRBV6-3 and TRBJ1-2; no firm D call. The CDR3 is 13 amino acids. Germline CDR1 MNHEY, CDR2 SVGEGT. The V gene lost 3 bases and the J gene lost 8 bases, with 13 bases spanning the gap. The CDR3 DNA reads TGTGCCAGCAGTTATCTGTCTGGCGACGGCTACACCTTC. It specifies CASSYLSGDGYTF.

This clonotype was observed at least ten times. The CDR3 nucleotides read TGTGCCAGCAGGGGGCCAACTAATGAAAAACTGTTTTTT. Its translation is CASRGPTNEKLFF. The V gene is TRBV7-9, the J gene TRBJ1-4; a possible D gene is TRBD1 (5 bases). CDR1 SEHNR and CDR2 FQNEAQ come from the germline V gene (reference sequence). The V end lost 6 bases, the J end lost 0 bases, and 5 bases lay between the germline ends. The length of the CDR3 is 13 residues. The full variable domain, in which reference TRBV7-9 and TRBJ1-4 provide the parts outside the CDR3, is DTGVSQNPRHKITKRGQNVTFRCDPISEHNRLYWYRQTLGQGPEFLTYFQNEAQLEKSRLLSDRFSAERPKGSFSTLEIQRTEQGDSAMYLCASRGPTNEKLFFGSGTQLSVL.

The V and J genes are TRBV29-1 and TRBJ2-1, with no clear D. Between the trimmed V and J ends, which lost 5 bases and 12 bases, there was a span of 14 bases. Germline values: CDR1 SQVTM, CDR2 ANQGSEA. The CDR3 length is 11 residues. The CDR3 nucleotides are TGCAGCGTTCTAACCACGCTTGGGCAGTTCTTC. It translates to CSVLTTLGQFF.

This clonotype was detected a few times. The V and J genes are TRBV20-1 and TRBJ2-1; 8 bases match TRBD2. Germline V gene lookup returns CDR1 DFQATT and CDR2 SNEGSKA (reference sequence). The CDR3 loop spans 14 amino acids. J was trimmed by 1 base and V by 3 bases; bases with no gene match: 2. CDR3 bases: TGCAGTGCTAGGACTAGCGAGTCCTACAATGAGCAGTTCTTC. Protein sequence: CSARTSESYNEQFF.

This clonotype was counted only a few times. The rearrangement joins TRBV2 to TRBJ2-1; 14 bases line up with TRBD2. The ends lost 3 bases at V and 14 bases at J; junction bases unmatched: 6. From germline, CDR1 is SNHLY and CDR2 FYNNEI. This CDR3 region has 14 residues. The CDR3 bases are TGTGCCAGCAGTGAGGGACTAGCGGGAGAGTGGGAGTTCTTC. It translates to CASSEGLAGEWEFF.

At least ten counts were recorded for this clonotype. The chain carries TRBV6-4 and TRBJ2-2, with 7 nucleotides matching TRBD1. This CDR3 has 14 amino acids. CDR1 is MRHNA, CDR2 SNTAGT, per germline. V dropped 0 bases and J dropped 7; count of bases not matched to a gene: 2. The CDR3 DNA follows: TGTGCCAGCAGTGACTCGACAGGGCACGGGGAGCTGTTTTTT. This encodes CASSDSTGHGELFF.

J is TRBJ2-3 and V is TRBV29-1; TRBD1 might be the D (6 bases). CDR1 and CDR2 (germline): SQVTM, ANQGSEA. V was clipped by 6 bases and J by 2 bases, with 18 bases between them. This CDR3 has 15 residues. CDR3 sequence: CSVPWGRLLTDTQYF. CDR3 nucleotide sequence: TGCAGCGTACCATGGGGGCGGCTACTCACAGATACGCAGTATTTT.

V usage is TRBV18 and J usage is TRBJ1-1; 10 nucleotides match TRBD1. Trimming took 9 bases from V and 6 from J; bases not matched to a gene: 13. The CDR3 is 15 amino acids. Germline lookup yields CDR1 KGHSH and CDR2 LQKENI. The CDR3 DNA sequence: TGTGCCAGTTCCTCCGGGACAGGGGTTACGGCTGAAGCTTTCTTT. Protein product: CASSSGTGVTAEAFF.

This clonotype was seen at least ten times. Here the CDR3 reads CSVMHGFKRDTDTQYF. The DNA for the CDR3 is TGCAGTGTTATGCATGGTTTTAAGCGAGACACAGATACGCAGTATTTT. V and J are TRBV20-1 and TRBJ2-3; D unresolved. V was clipped by 7 bases and J by 2 bases, with 22 bases between them. CDR1 and CDR2 from the germline V gene are DFQATT and SNEGSKA (reference sequence). The CDR3 consists of 16 residues.

In this sample, this clonotype turned up a few times. This chain links TRBV28 with TRBJ2-2, with D possibly being TRBD1 (6 bases). Germline CDR1 MDHEN, CDR2 SYDVKM. V shed 5 bases and J shed 5 bases, with 15 bases lying between them. This CDR3 has 15 residues. The CDR3 sequence: CASSPPGQRTGELFF. Here the CDR3 DNA reads TGTGCCAGCAGTCCCCCCGGACAGAGGACCGGGGAGCTGTTTTTT.